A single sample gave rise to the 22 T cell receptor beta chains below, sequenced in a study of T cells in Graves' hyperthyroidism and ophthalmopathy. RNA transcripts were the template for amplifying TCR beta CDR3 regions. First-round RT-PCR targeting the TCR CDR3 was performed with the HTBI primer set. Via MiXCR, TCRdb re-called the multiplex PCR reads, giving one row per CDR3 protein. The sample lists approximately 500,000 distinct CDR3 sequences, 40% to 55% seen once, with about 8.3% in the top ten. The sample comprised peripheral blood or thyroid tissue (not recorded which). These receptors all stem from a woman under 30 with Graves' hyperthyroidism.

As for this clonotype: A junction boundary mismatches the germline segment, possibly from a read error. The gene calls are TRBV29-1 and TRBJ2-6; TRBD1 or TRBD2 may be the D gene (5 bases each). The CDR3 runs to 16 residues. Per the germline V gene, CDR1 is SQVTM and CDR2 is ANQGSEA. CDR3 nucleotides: TGCAGCGTGGCGGGCAGCCTTGATTCTGGGGCTAACGTCCTGACTTTC. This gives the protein CSVAGSLDSGANVLTF. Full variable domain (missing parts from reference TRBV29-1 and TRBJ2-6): SAVISQKPSRDICQRGTSLTIQCQVDSQVTMMFWYRQQPGQSLTLIATANQGSEATYESGFVIDKFPISRPNLTFSTLTVSNMSPEDSSIYLCSVAGSLDSGANVLTFGAGSRLTVL.

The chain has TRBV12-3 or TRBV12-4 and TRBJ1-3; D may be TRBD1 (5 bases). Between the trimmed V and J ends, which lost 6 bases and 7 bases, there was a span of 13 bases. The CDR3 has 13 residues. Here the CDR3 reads CASSRGVPNTIYF. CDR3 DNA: TGTGCCAGCAGCCGAGGGGTCCCGAACACCATATATTTT.

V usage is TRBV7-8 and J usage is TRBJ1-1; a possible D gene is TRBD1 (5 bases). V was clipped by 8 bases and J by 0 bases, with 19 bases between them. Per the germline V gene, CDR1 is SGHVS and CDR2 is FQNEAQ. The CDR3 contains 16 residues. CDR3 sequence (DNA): TGTGCCAGCTCCGAGGGGAGAGGATTCATGAACACTGAAGCTTTCTTT. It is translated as CASSEGRGFMNTEAFF.

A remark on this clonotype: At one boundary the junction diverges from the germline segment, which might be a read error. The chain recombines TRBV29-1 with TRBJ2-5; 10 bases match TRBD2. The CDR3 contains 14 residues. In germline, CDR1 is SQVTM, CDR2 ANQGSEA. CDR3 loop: CGVRTSGTKETRYF. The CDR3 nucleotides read TGCGGCGTTCGTACTAGCGGGACCAAGGAGACCCGGTACTTC. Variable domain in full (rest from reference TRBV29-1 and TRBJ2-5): SAVISQKPSRDICQRGTSLTIQCQVDSQVTMMFWYRQQPGQSLTLIATANQGSEATYESGFVIDKFPISRPNLTFSTLTVSNMSPEDSSIYLCGVRTSGTKETRYFGPGTRLLVL.

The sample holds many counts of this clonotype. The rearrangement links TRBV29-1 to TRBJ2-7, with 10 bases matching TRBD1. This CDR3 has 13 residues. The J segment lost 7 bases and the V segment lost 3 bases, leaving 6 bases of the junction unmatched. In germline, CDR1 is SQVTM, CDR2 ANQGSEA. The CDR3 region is CSVEGQGPEEQYF. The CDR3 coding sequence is TGCAGCGTTGAGGGACAGGGGCCGGAAGAGCAGTACTTC.

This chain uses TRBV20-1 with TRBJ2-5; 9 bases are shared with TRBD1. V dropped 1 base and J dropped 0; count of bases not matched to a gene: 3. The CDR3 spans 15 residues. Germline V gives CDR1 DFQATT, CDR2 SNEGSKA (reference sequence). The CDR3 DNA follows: TGCAGTGCTAGAGGGACAGGGGACAACCAAGAGACCCAGTACTTC. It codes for CSARGTGDNQETQYF.

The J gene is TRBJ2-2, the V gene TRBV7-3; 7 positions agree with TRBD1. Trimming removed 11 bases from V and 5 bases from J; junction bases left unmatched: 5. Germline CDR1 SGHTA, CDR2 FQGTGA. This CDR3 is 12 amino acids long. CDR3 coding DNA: TGTGCCTGGCAGGGGGAAACCGGGGAGCTGTTTTTT. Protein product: CAWQGETGELFF.

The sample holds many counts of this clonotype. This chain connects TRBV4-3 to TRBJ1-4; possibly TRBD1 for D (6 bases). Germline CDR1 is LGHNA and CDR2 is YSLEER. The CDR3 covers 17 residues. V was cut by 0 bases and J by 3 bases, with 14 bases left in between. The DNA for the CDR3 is TGCGCCAGCAGCCAAGATGGCCCAGGGGCAGCTAATGAAAAACTGTTTTTT. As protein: CASSQDGPGAANEKLFF.

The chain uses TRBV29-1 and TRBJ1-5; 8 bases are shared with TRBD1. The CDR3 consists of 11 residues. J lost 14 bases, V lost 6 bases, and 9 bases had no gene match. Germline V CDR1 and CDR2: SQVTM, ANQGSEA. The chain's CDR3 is CSVGQVDYEHF. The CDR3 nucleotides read TGCAGCGTGGGACAGGTTGACTACGAGCATTTT.

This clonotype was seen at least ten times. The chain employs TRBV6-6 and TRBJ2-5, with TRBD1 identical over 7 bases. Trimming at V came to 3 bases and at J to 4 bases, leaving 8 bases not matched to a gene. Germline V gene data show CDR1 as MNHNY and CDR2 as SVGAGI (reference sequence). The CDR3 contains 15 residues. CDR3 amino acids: CASSYRAAGGETQYF. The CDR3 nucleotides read TGTGCCAGCAGTTATCGCGCGGCAGGGGGAGAGACCCAGTACTTC.

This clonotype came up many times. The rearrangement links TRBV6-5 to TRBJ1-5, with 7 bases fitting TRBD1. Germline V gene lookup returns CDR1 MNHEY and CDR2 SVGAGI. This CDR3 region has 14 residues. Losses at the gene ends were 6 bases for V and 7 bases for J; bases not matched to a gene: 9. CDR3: CASSPRQGGQPQHF. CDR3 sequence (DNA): TGTGCCAGCAGCCCCCGACAGGGAGGACAGCCCCAGCATTTT.

The CDR3 nucleotides read TGTGCCAGCACCGAGGGGGCAGGGAGGGATTCACCCCTCCACTTT. Translating gives CASTEGAGRDSPLHF. The chain joins TRBV2 to TRBJ1-6; 7 nucleotides align to TRBD1. Germline CDR1 and CDR2: SNHLY and FYNNEI. V lost 7 bases, J lost 8 bases, and 11 bases stayed unmatched. The CDR3 totals 15 residues.

The DNA for the CDR3 is TGTGCCAGGGGACAAACGAACACTGAAGCTTTCTTT. As protein: CARGQTNTEAFF. The chain recombines TRBV2 with TRBJ1-1; tentative D call: TRBD1 (6 bases). Per germline, CDR1 SNHLY and CDR2 FYNNEI. This CDR3 has 12 amino acids. The ends were cut back, 9 bases at V and 1 base at J, with 9 bases in the middle.

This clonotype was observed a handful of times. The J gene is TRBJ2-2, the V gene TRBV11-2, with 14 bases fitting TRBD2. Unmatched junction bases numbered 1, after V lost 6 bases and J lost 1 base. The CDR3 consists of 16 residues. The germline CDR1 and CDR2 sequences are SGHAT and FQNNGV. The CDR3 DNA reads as TGTGCCAGCAGGGGACTAGCGGGGGAGAACACCGGGGAGCTGTTTTTT. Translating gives CASRGLAGENTGELFF.

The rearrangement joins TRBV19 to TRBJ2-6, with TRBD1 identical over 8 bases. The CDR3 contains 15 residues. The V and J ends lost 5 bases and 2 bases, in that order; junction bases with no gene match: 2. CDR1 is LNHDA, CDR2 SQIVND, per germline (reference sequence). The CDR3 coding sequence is TGTGCCAGTAGTGAACAGGGGGCTGGGGCCAACGTCCTGACTTTC. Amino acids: CASSEQGAGANVLTF.

The CDR3 here is CAITDRVGYEQYF. The CDR3 nucleotides read TGTGCCATCACCGACAGGGTTGGCTACGAGCAGTACTTC. The rearrangement joins TRBV10-3 to TRBJ2-7; 7 positions match TRBD1. The CDR3 spans 13 residues. The germline gives CDR1 ENHRY, CDR2 SYGVKD. J lost 3 bases, V lost 7 bases, and 6 bases had no gene match.

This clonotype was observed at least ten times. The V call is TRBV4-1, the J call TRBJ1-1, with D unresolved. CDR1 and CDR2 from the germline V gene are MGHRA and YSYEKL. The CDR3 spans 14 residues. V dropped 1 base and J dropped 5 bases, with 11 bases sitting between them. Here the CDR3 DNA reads TGCGCCAGCAGCCAAGTTCAAATGGGAACTGAAGCTTTCTTT. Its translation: CASSQVQMGTEAFF.

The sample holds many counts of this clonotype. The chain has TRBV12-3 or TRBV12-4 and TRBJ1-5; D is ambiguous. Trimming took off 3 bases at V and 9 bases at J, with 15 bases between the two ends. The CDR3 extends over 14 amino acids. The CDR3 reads CASSFGQRPSPQHF. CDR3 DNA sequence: TGTGCCAGCAGTTTCGGGCAGCGCCCATCGCCCCAGCATTTT.

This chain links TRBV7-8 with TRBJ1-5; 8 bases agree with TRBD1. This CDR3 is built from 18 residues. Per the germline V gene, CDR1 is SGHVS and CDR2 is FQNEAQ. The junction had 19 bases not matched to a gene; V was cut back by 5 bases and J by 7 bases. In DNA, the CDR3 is TGTGCCAGCAGCAAAAGGGACAGGAGTGGGTTCGTCCGGCAGCCCCAGCATTTT. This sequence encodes CASSKRDRSGFVRQPQHF. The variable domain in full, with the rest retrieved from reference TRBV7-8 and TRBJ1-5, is GAGVSQSPRYKVAKRGQDVALRCDPISGHVSLFWYQQALGQGPEFLTYFQNEAQLDKSGLPSDRFFAERPEGSVSTLKIQRTQQEDSAVYLCASSKRDRSGFVRQPQHFGDGTRLSIL.

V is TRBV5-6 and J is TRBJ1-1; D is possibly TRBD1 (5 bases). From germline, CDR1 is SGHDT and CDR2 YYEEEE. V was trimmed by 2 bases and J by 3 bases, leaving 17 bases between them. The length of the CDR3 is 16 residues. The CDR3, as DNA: TGTGCCAGCAGCTTCGGGACGGCCCTTGCCTACACTGAAGCTTTCTTT. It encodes CASSFGTALAYTEAFF.

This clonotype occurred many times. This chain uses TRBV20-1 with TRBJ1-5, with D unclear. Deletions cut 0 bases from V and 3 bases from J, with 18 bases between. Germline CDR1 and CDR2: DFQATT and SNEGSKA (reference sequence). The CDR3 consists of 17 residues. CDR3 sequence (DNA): TGCAGTGCTAGAGATCCCCGAACCGACAACCTCAATCAGCCCCAGCATTTT. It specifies CSARDPRTDNLNQPQHF.

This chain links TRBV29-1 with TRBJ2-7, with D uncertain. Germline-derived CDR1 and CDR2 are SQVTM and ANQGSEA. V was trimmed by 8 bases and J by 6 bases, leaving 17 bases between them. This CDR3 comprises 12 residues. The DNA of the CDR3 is TGCAGCTCCAGGTCTTCGGTGGGCGAGCAGTACTTC. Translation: CSSRSSVGEQYF.